The 12 T cell receptor beta chains listed next were all sequenced from one sample in a study of blood T cell repertoires in COVID-19. TCRdb's table, derived via immunoSEQ multiplex PCR, lists solely in-frame clones and lacks some. The sample lists a few hundred thousand clones; 86% were seen once. Sequenced sample: peripheral blood. The receptors stem from a woman aged 55-69 years with COVID-19, enrolled during active disease.

Note on this clone: The same CDR3 can be traced to other DNA sequences in this sample. This chain joins TRBV2 and TRBJ1-2, with no clear D. Per germline, CDR1 SNHLY and CDR2 FYNNEI. V lost 3 bases and J 0 bases, leaving 5 bases between the germline ends. The CDR3 sequence is 13 residues long. This CDR3 reads CASSDRPNYGYTF. CDR3 DNA: TGTGCCAGCAGTGACAGGCCTAACTATGGCTACACCTTC.

On this clone: A junction boundary mismatches the germline segment, possibly from a read error. This chain links TRBV6-5 with TRBJ1-1, with a possible D match to TRBD1 (5 bases). Germline values: CDR1 MNHEY, CDR2 SVGAGI. CDR3 size: 12 residues. The CDR3 nucleotides are TGTGCCAGCAGTCGCCCGGACACCGAAGCTTTCTTT. It codes for CASSRPDTEAFF.

The chain employs TRBV27 and TRBJ1-2, with no clear D. The V and J ends lost 1 base and 2 bases respectively, with 5 bases between them. The germline CDR1 and CDR2 sequences are MNHEY and SMNVEV (reference sequence). The CDR3 consists of 13 residues. CDR3 DNA sequence: TGTGCCAGCAGTTTATACCAGAACTATGGCTACACCTTC. Amino acids: CASSLYQNYGYTF.

This sequence joins TRBV3-1 (or the pseudogene TRBV3-2) and TRBJ2-1, with 7 bases fitting TRBD2. The V segment lost 0 bases and the J segment 0 bases; nucleotides outside the gene matches: 5. Per germline, CDR1 LGHDT and CDR2 YNNKEL (reference sequence). The CDR3 is 17 amino acids. The DNA for the CDR3 is TGTGCCAGCAGCCAAGAATCGGGGGGACTCTCCTACAATGAGCAGTTCTTC. Its translation is CASSQESGGLSYNEQFF.

The chain recombines TRBV5-8 with TRBJ2-3; 10 bases map to TRBD2. The CDR3 runs to 16 residues. Trimming cost V 2 bases and J 2 bases; bases outside gene matches: 5. CDR1 is SGHTS, CDR2 YDEGEE, per germline. The chain's CDR3 is CASSFKGLAVTDTQYF. The CDR3 bases are TGTGCCAGCAGCTTTAAAGGACTAGCGGTCACAGATACGCAGTATTTT.

The chain carries TRBV5-1 and TRBJ1-1; D uncertain. Germline values: CDR1 SGHRS, CDR2 YFSETQ. The CDR3 sequence is 13 residues long. V lost 5 bases, J lost 5 bases, and 13 bases lay in between. CDR3 sequence: CASSGQEETEAFF. In DNA, the CDR3 is TGCGCCAGCAGTGGGCAGGAAGAAACTGAAGCTTTCTTT. Full variable domain (remainder filled in from reference TRBV5-1 and TRBJ1-1): KAGVTQTPRYLIKTRGQQVTLSCSPISGHRSVSWYQQTPGQGLQFLFEYFSETQRNKGNFPGRFSGRQFSNSRSEMNVSTLELGDSALYLCASSGQEETEAFFGQGTRLTVV.

The rearrangement joins TRBV4-2 to TRBJ1-1; TRBD1 is a possible D gene (6 bases). The CDR3 consists of 14 residues. Looked up from germline, CDR1 is LGHNA and CDR2 is YNFKEQ. Trimming stripped 3 bases from V and 1 base from J, with 9 bases between. The chain's CDR3 is CASSQEDRNTEAFF. The CDR3 bases are TGTGCCAGCAGCCAGGAGGACAGGAACACTGAAGCTTTCTTT.

This clone came up once. This chain connects TRBV9 to TRBJ2-7, with 10 bases fitting TRBD1. Germline CDR1 SGDLS, CDR2 YYNGEE. The CDR3 is 15 amino acids. With 4 bases clipped from V and 8 bases from J, the junction kept 12 bases outside the gene matches. CDR3 coding DNA: TGTGCCAGCAGCTCATCCTACGGACAGGGGGACCAGCAGTACTTC. This translates into CASSSSYGQGDQQYF.

V and J are TRBV10-3 and TRBJ1-4; perhaps TRBD1 as D (5 bases). Looked up from germline, CDR1 is ENHRY and CDR2 is SYGVKD. The ends were cut back, 0 bases at V and 8 bases at J, with 10 bases in the middle. This CDR3 contains 14 residues. This CDR3 reads CAISESGATEKLFF. The CDR3 coding sequence is TGTGCCATCAGTGAGTCAGGGGCGACCGAAAAACTGTTTTTT.

The chain joins TRBV25-1 to TRBJ1-4; D possibly corresponds to TRBD1 (6 bases). Trimming pared 4 bases from V and 4 bases from J, leaving 16 bases between. This CDR3 is 16 amino acids long. Germline V gene data show CDR1 as MGHDK and CDR2 as SYGVNS. In DNA, the CDR3 is TGTGCCAGCAGTGGCACCTGGACAGTTTTTAATGAAAAACTGTTTTTT. Residues: CASSGTWTVFNEKLFF.

The chain combines TRBV19 with TRBJ1-5; a weak D match, TRBD1 (5 bases). The CDR3 sequence is 17 residues long. The ends were cut back, 5 bases at V and 10 bases at J, with 27 bases in the middle. Germline V gives CDR1 LNHDA, CDR2 SQIVND (reference sequence). The CDR3, as DNA: TGTGCCAGTAGTCCTCCCCCCTTCGGAGGGGCCGCTTCTCCCCAGCATTTT. This codes for CASSPPPFGGAASPQHF.

The chain carries TRBV29-1 and TRBJ1-5; perhaps TRBD1 as D (6 bases). Per germline, CDR1 SQVTM and CDR2 ANQGSEA. The CDR3 loop spans 13 amino acids. The V gene lost 7 bases and the J gene lost 3 bases, with 13 bases spanning the gap. This CDR3 reads CSAAGDTNQPQHF. CDR3 coding DNA: TGCAGCGCGGCAGGGGACACCAATCAGCCCCAGCATTTT. Drawing the rest from reference TRBV29-1 and TRBJ1-5, the complete variable domain is SAVISQKPSRDICQRGTSLTIQCQVDSQVTMMFWYRQQPGQSLTLIATANQGSEATYESGFVIDKFPISRPNLTFSTLTVSNMSPEDSSIYLCSAAGDTNQPQHFGDGTRLSIL.